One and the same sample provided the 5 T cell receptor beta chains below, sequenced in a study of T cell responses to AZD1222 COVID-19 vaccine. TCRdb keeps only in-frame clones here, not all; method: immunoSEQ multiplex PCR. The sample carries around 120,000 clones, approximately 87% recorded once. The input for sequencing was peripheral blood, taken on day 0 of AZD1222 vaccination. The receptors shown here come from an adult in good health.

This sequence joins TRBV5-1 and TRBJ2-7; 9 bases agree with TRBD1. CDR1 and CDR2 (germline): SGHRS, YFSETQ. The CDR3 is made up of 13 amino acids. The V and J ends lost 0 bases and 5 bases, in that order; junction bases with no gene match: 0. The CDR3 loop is CASSLGQGDEQYF. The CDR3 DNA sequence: TGCGCCAGCAGCTTGGGACAGGGGGACGAGCAGTACTTC.

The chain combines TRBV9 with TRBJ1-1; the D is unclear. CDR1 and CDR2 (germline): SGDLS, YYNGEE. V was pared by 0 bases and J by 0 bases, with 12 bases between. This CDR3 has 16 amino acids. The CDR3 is CASSVGGRFMNTEAFF. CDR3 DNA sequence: TGTGCCAGCAGCGTAGGGGGTAGGTTCATGAACACTGAAGCTTTCTTT.

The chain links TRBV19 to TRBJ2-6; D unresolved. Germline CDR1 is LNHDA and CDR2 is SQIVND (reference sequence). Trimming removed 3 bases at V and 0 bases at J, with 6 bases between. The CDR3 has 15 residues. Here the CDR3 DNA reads TGTGCCAGTAGTATGAGGATCTCTGGGGCCAACGTCCTGACTTTC. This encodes CASSMRISGANVLTF. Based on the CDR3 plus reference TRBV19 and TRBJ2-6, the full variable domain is DGGITQSPKYLFRKEGQNVTLSCEQNLNHDAMYWYRQDPGQGLRLIYYSQIVNDFQKGDIAEGYSVSREKKESFPLTVTSAQKNPTAFYLCASSMRISGANVLTFGAGSRLTVL.

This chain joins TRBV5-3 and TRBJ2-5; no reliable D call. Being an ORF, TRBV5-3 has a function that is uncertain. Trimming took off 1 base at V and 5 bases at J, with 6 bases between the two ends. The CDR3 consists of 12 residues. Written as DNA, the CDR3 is TGTGCCAGAAGCTTGTTGAGGGAGACCCAGTACTTC. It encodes CARSLLRETQYF.

CDR3 protein: CASSPGQGASNQPQHF. CDR3 coding DNA: TGTGCCAGCAGCCCTGGACAGGGGGCGAGCAATCAGCCCCAGCATTTT. The chain employs TRBV4-2 and TRBJ1-5, with 11 bases that match TRBD1. This CDR3 is built from 16 residues. Germline CDR1 and CDR2: LGHNA and YNFKEQ. The ends lost 4 bases at V and 1 base at J; junction bases unmatched: 3.